Listed below are T cell receptor beta chains from one sample, sequenced in a study of blood T cell repertoires in COVID-19. Sequenced by immunoSEQ multiplex PCR; TCRdb stores in-frame clones only, minus some. The table shows tens of thousands of clones, with over 80% occurring only once. Sequenced: peripheral blood. The receptors shown here come from an elderly woman with acute or convalescent COVID-19. Each CDR3 is given with its conserved first and last residue. The order of the fields is V gene, J gene, D gene, clone size, CDR3 length, CDR3 DNA, CDR3 protein. A D gene is named only where the DNA matches it firmly. Clone size, where shown, is once, few, many, or a class for clones that have expanded.

v_call: TRBV18; j_call: TRBJ1-1; d_call: TRBD1; clone_size: -; cdr3_length: 13; cdr3_nt: TGTGCCAGCTCCCAGGGACAGCCCACTGAAGCTTTCTTT; cdr3_aa: CASSQGQPTEAFF
v_call: TRBV7-3; j_call: TRBJ2-3; d_call: -; clone_size: -; cdr3_length: 14; cdr3_nt: TGTGCCAGCAGCTTAGCGGGGCCCACAGATACGCAGTATTTT; cdr3_aa: CASSLAGPTDTQYF
v_call: TRBV19; j_call: TRBJ1-2; d_call: TRBD1; clone_size: -; cdr3_length: 16; cdr3_nt: TGTGCCAGTAGCCCTCAGGGACAGGGGCCCCCTTATGGCTACACCTTC; cdr3_aa: CASSPQGQGPPYGYTF
v_call: TRBV5-4; j_call: TRBJ2-2; d_call: TRBD2; clone_size: -; cdr3_length: 16; cdr3_nt: TGTGCCAGCAGCAGCCAACTAGCGGGGGCGGCCGGGGAGCTGTTTTTT; cdr3_aa: CASSSQLAGAAGELFF
v_call: TRBV18; j_call: TRBJ1-3; d_call: -; clone_size: -; cdr3_length: 15; cdr3_nt: TGTGCCAGCTCACCACCGGCCCCAGGGCAAAACACCATATATTTT; cdr3_aa: CASSPPAPGQNTIYF
v_call: TRBV12-3/TRBV12-4; j_call: TRBJ2-7; d_call: -; clone_size: -; cdr3_length: 12; cdr3_nt: TGTGCCAGCAGTTCCCTTCGGTACGAGCAGTACTTC; cdr3_aa: CASSSLRYEQYF
v_call: TRBV29-1; j_call: TRBJ2-3; d_call: TRBD2; clone_size: -; cdr3_length: 13; cdr3_nt: TGCAGCCAATCGGCGGGGGGAGGGGATACGCAGTATTTT; cdr3_aa: CSQSAGGGDTQYF
v_call: TRBV5-1; j_call: TRBJ1-2; d_call: -; clone_size: -; cdr3_length: 13; cdr3_nt: TGCGCCAGCAGCTTAAACAGGGCCTATGGCTACACCTTC; cdr3_aa: CASSLNRAYGYTF
v_call: TRBV7-2; j_call: TRBJ1-5; d_call: -; clone_size: -; cdr3_length: 15; cdr3_nt: TGTGCCAGCAGCTTAGTCGGACAGACCAATCAGCCCCAGCATTTT; cdr3_aa: CASSLVGQTNQPQHF
v_call: TRBV5-1; j_call: TRBJ1-2; d_call: -; clone_size: -; cdr3_length: 14; cdr3_nt: TGCGCCAGCGGATCACAGGAGACTAACTATGGCTACACCTTC; cdr3_aa: CASGSQETNYGYTF
v_call: TRBV5-1; j_call: TRBJ2-5; d_call: -; clone_size: -; cdr3_length: 19; cdr3_nt: TGCGCCAGCAGCTTGGGCTACGGATTTCAGGGCCAGTACCAAGAGACCCAGTACTTC; cdr3_aa: CASSLGYGFQGQYQETQYF
v_call: TRBV27; j_call: TRBJ2-1; d_call: TRBD2; clone_size: few; cdr3_length: 16; cdr3_nt: TGTGCCAGCAGCCCGACGGGGACTAGCATCTACAATGAGCAGTTCTTC; cdr3_aa: CASSPTGTSIYNEQFF
v_call: TRBV19; j_call: TRBJ2-1; d_call: -; clone_size: -; cdr3_length: 13; cdr3_nt: TGTGCCAGTAAGGAGGGGGGGGGCAATGAGCAGTTCTTC; cdr3_aa: CASKEGGGNEQFF
v_call: TRBV7-9; j_call: TRBJ1-2; d_call: -; clone_size: -; cdr3_length: 13; cdr3_nt: TGTGCCACCACAGCTACGGCGGATTATGGCTACACCTTC; cdr3_aa: CATTATADYGYTF
v_call: TRBV5-4; j_call: TRBJ1-6; d_call: TRBD1; clone_size: -; cdr3_length: 14; cdr3_nt: TGTGCCAGCAGCTCCAACAGGGGGCCCTCACCCCTCCACTTT; cdr3_aa: CASSSNRGPSPLHF
v_call: TRBV5-6; j_call: TRBJ2-3; d_call: TRBD1; clone_size: -; cdr3_length: 16; cdr3_nt: TGTGCCAGCAGCTTCACCTACGGGACAGGAACAGATACGCAGTATTTT; cdr3_aa: CASSFTYGTGTDTQYF
v_call: TRBV29-1; j_call: TRBJ2-7; d_call: -; clone_size: few; cdr3_length: 12; cdr3_nt: TGCAGCGCCCAACAGGAAGCCTACGAGCAGTACTTC; cdr3_aa: CSAQQEAYEQYF
v_call: TRBV13; j_call: TRBJ2-5; d_call: TRBD2; clone_size: -; cdr3_length: 14; cdr3_nt: TGTGCCAGCAGCTTAATAGGGAGGGGAGAGACCCAGTACTTC; cdr3_aa: CASSLIGRGETQYF
v_call: TRBV5-8; j_call: TRBJ1-2; d_call: TRBD1; clone_size: -; cdr3_length: 13; cdr3_nt: TGTGCCAGCAGAACGGGACAGCGCGTCGGCTACACCTTC; cdr3_aa: CASRTGQRVGYTF
v_call: TRBV5-4; j_call: TRBJ1-1; d_call: -; clone_size: -; cdr3_length: 13; cdr3_nt: TGTGCCAGCAGCTTTGCAGTAAACACTGAAGCTTTCTTT; cdr3_aa: CASSFAVNTEAFF
v_call: TRBV7-2; j_call: TRBJ2-5; d_call: -; clone_size: -; cdr3_length: 11; cdr3_nt: TGTGCCAGCAGCCCCAGGCGGGCCCAGTACTTC; cdr3_aa: CASSPRRAQYF
v_call: TRBV6-5; j_call: TRBJ2-7; d_call: TRBD1; clone_size: -; cdr3_length: 15; cdr3_nt: TGTGCCAGCAGCCTTACCGGGACAGGGGGATACGAGCAGTACTTC; cdr3_aa: CASSLTGTGGYEQYF
v_call: TRBV6-2/TRBV6-3; j_call: TRBJ1-3; d_call: -; clone_size: -; cdr3_length: 15; cdr3_nt: TGTGCCAGCAGTTACGGAGGGAGCTCTGGAAACACCATATATTTT; cdr3_aa: CASSYGGSSGNTIYF